The clone carrying this T cell receptor beta chain was seen ten or more times. What it recognizes is unknown. These data originate in a study of regulatory T cells in long-lasting Graves disease. Study conclusions and caveats: Having only a small sample size may have limited accuracy. Sharing of public clonotypes was greater in persistent patients (approximately 2,700) than in new patients (roughly 1,000).

The sample's time point: newly diagnosed GD, antithyroid drugs for less than 3 months. From RNA extracted from PBMCs, the TCR library was made. The germline V gene encodes CDR1 SGHRS and CDR2 YFSETQ. The CDR3 length is 15 residues. The V and J ends lost 0 bases and 8 bases respectively, with 14 bases between them. In building TCR beta libraries, iRepertoire HTBI primers were used together with Arm-PCR of CDR3 regions. Original analysis: Identified segments across samples numbered approximately 62 TRBV and about 13 TRBJ. TCRdb reprocessed the multiplex PCR reads via MiXCR and lists one record per CDR3 protein. What appears here as the V and J calls and clone size reflects TCRdb's work, not the paper's. Among around 240,000 distinct CDR3 sequences listed, approximately 18% were seen once. Separately, the same data were catalogued under a study of T cells in Graves' hyperthyroidism and ophthalmopathy. That work adds: Clinical symptoms, serum thyroxine, TRAb, thyroid ultrasound and orbital computed tomography informed diagnoses.

The source of this sequence is a woman aged 25 to 39 with Graves disease. The sample here was peripheral blood mononuclear cells (PBMCs), taken at new diagnosis, from a patient treated with antithyroid drugs. The gene calls are TRBV5-1 and TRBJ1-4, with D maybe TRBD1 (5 bases). For the CDR3, the DNA is TGCGCCAGCAGCTTGGGTTCCTCCGAGGGGGAAAAACTGTTTTTT. Its translation is CASSLGSSEGEKLFF.